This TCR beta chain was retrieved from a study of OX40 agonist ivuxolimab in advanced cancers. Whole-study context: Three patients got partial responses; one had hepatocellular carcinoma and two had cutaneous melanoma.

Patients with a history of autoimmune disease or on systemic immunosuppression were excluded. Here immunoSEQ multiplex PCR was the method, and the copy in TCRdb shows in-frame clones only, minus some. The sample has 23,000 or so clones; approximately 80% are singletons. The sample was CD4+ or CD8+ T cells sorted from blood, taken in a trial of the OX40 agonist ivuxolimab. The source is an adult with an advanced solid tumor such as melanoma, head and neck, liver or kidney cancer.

Here the CDR3 reads CASSGTGGRNYGYTF. The CDR3 region has the DNA TGTGCCAGCTCGGGGACAGGGGGGAGGAACTATGGCTACACCTTC. This chain uses TRBV28 with TRBJ1-2; 11 nucleotides agree with TRBD1. Germline values: CDR1 MDHEN, CDR2 SYDVKM. V was pared by 8 bases and J by 2 bases, with 7 bases of the junction left unmatched. The CDR3 spans 15 residues.